This passage covers 2 T cell receptor beta chains from one sample sequenced in a study of blood T cell repertoires in COVID-19. The data were produced by immunoSEQ multiplex PCR, yet TCRdb's version contains in-frame clones alone and is incomplete. The data hold under 250,000 clones, with 86% observed a single time. Sequencing was done on a sample of peripheral blood. Source of these receptors: a woman aged 55-70 years who had recovered from COVID-19.

V gene TRBV24-1 combines with J gene TRBJ2-2; unclear D gene. CDR3 length: 12 residues. Between the trimmed V and J ends, which lost 8 bases and 1 base, there was a span of 4 bases. Germline-derived CDR1 and CDR2 are KGHDR and SFDVKD. The CDR3 coding sequence is TGTGCCACCAACAAGAACACCGGGGAGCTGTTTTTT. This encodes CATNKNTGELFF.

The chain carries TRBV5-4 and TRBJ2-3, with 8 bases aligning to TRBD2. This CDR3 is built from 13 residues. V lost 9 bases and J lost 5; bases outside the gene matches: 8. Germline CDR1 SGHNT, CDR2 YYREEE (reference sequence). In DNA, the CDR3 is TGTGCCACCCCGGGGGGGGCCGGAGATACGCAGTATTTT. It translates to CATPGGAGDTQYF.